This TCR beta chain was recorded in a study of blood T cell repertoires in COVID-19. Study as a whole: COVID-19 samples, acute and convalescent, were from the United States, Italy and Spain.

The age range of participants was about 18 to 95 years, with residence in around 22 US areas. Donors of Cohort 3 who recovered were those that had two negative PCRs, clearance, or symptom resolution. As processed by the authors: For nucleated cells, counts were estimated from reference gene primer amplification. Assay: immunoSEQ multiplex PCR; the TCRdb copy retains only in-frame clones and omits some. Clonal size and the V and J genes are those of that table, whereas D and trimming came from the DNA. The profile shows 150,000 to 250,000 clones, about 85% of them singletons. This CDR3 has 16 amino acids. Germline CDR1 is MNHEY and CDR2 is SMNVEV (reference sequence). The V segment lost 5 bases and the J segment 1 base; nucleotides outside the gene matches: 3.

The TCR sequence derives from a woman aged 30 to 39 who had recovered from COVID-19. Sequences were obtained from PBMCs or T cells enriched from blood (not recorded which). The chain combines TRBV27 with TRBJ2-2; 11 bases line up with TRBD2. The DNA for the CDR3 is TGTGCCAGCAGTGCGGGACTAGCGGTGAACACCGGGGAGCTGTTTTTT. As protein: CASSAGLAVNTGELFF.